The T cell receptor (beta chain) under discussion was sequenced for a study of shared T cell receptors in the human thymus. The CDR3 is 16 residues long. From germline, CDR1 is SGHRS and CDR2 YFSETQ. With V trimmed by 0 bases and J by 3 bases, 7 bases remained unmatched. The table came from immunoSEQ multiplex PCR; TCRdb's copy has only in-frame clones and leaves some out. The sample includes approximately 490,000 clones, 75% to 85% of them seen just once. In addition, the sample was reused for a study of human thymus T cells. That report notes: The donors were infants in Finland with congenital heart defects, otherwise immunologically healthy. Thymic resections from corrective heart surgery supplied the tissue. Apparent bias marked the V and J gene usage of thymic and blood repertoires. Related work found strong thymic repertoire overlap between unrelated individuals.

The TCR comes from a boy under two years old with a congenital heart defect. The chain carries TRBV5-1 and TRBJ2-7; 9 nucleotides line up with TRBD2. Sequencing was performed on thymocytes. CDR3 in DNA: TGCGCCAGCAGCTTGGAGGGCGGGAGGGCTTACTACGAGCAGTACTTC. Amino acids: CASSLEGGRAYYEQYF.